The 26 T cell receptor beta chains below all came from one sample that was sequenced in a study of T cell responses to AZD1222 COVID-19 vaccine. Method: immunoSEQ multiplex PCR; TCRdb's copy keeps in-frame clones and lacks some. The top ten clones hold 7.1% of a sample with roughly 120,000 clones, 75% to 90% of them seen once. Sequences were derived from peripheral blood, sampled 28 days after the second AZD1222 dose. The receptors here all came from an adult who received the AZD1222 COVID-19 vaccine.

This clone was counted only a few times. The chain combines TRBV3-1 (or the pseudogene TRBV3-2) with TRBJ2-7; no reliable D call. Germline CDR1 LGHDT, CDR2 YNNKEL (reference sequence). CDR3 size: 12 residues. The V end lost 1 base, the J end lost 3 bases, and 4 bases lay between the germline ends. CDR3 loop: CASSQAFYEQYF. The CDR3, as DNA: TGTGCCAGCAGCCAAGCTTTCTACGAGCAGTACTTC.

The genes are TRBV9 and TRBJ1-2; 7 nucleotides agree with TRBD1. Germline CDR1 and CDR2: SGDLS and YYNGEE. The CDR3 loop spans 16 amino acids. After removal of 1 base from V and 0 bases from J, the junction contained 6 bases not matched to a gene. The CDR3 spells CASSVSRQGANYGYTF. CDR3 sequence (DNA): TGTGCCAGCAGCGTAAGTCGGCAGGGGGCTAACTATGGCTACACCTTC.

The chain uses TRBV12-5 and TRBJ1-5; D is unresolved. Germline CDR1 LGHNT, CDR2 FRNRAP. The CDR3 runs to 17 residues. V was trimmed by 6 bases and J by 4 bases, leaving 22 bases between them. This CDR3 is CASGPRFCYRLNQPQHF. In nucleotides, the CDR3 is TGTGCTAGTGGCCCCCGCTTTTGCTATCGGCTAAATCAGCCCCAGCATTTT.

The V call is TRBV12-5, the J call TRBJ1-2; 10 positions match TRBD1. This CDR3 is 14 amino acids long. Germline lookup yields CDR1 LGHNT and CDR2 FRNRAP. Losses at the gene ends were 4 bases for V and 4 bases for J; bases not matched to a gene: 3. The chain's CDR3 is CASGSGQGFYGYTF. DNA for the CDR3: TGTGCTAGTGGTTCGGGACAGGGGTTCTATGGCTACACCTTC.

This chain connects TRBV5-1 to TRBJ2-1; 13 nucleotides align to TRBD2. The CDR3 is 15 residues long. Losses at the gene ends were 4 bases for V and 8 bases for J; bases not matched to a gene: 6. Germline V gene data show CDR1 as SGHRS and CDR2 as YFSETQ. Here the CDR3 reads CASSIGTSGNYEQFF. The DNA of the CDR3 is TGCGCCAGCAGCATCGGGACTAGCGGGAATTATGAGCAGTTCTTC.

The chain employs TRBV19 and TRBJ2-7, with 7 bases fitting TRBD1. This CDR3 comprises 12 residues. V dropped 6 bases and J dropped 11; count of bases not matched to a gene: 10. Germline V lookup: CDR1 LNHDA, CDR2 SQIVND (reference sequence). The CDR3 region is CASSPGDRGEYF. The CDR3 DNA follows: TGTGCCAGTAGCCCCGGGGACAGAGGAGAGTACTTC.

This sequence joins TRBV28 and TRBJ2-7; 7 nucleotides align to TRBD2. The germline V gene encodes CDR1 MDHEN and CDR2 SYDVKM. With 5 bases clipped from V and 4 bases from J, the junction kept 8 bases outside the gene matches. The CDR3 is 14 residues long. This CDR3 reads CASSPEASGYEQYF. CDR3 DNA sequence: TGTGCCAGCAGTCCCGAGGCTAGCGGTTACGAGCAGTACTTC.

In DNA, the CDR3 is TGTGCCAGCAGCGTAGATGGGACTAGCGGGGGCACAGATACGCAGTATTTT. It specifies CASSVDGTSGGTDTQYF. The chain has TRBV9 and TRBJ2-3; 13 bases fit TRBD2. The CDR3 has 17 residues. V dropped 0 bases and J dropped 1; count of bases not matched to a gene: 2. Germline-derived CDR1 and CDR2 are SGDLS and YYNGEE.

The chain combines TRBV14 with TRBJ1-1; the D gene is possibly TRBD1 (5 bases). The CDR3 has 14 residues. V was cut by 1 base and J by 3 bases, with 9 bases left in between. In germline, CDR1 is SGHDN, CDR2 FVKESK. The CDR3 region is CASSQGWGDTEAFF. CDR3 nucleotide sequence: TGTGCCAGCAGCCAAGGCTGGGGGGACACTGAAGCTTTCTTT.

The chain couples TRBV30 to TRBJ1-2; 7 bases map to TRBD1. The germline V gene has CDR1 GTSNPN and CDR2 SVGIG (reference sequence). The CDR3 covers 15 residues. J gave up 4 bases and V 2 bases, and 10 bases lay outside the gene matches. CDR3 sequence (DNA): TGTGCCTGGAGTTGGGCTGACAGGGAACTCTATGGCTACACCTTC. Translation gives CAWSWADRELYGYTF.

The chain joins TRBV9 to TRBJ2-7; D is unresolved. CDR1 and CDR2 (germline): SGDLS, YYNGEE. The CDR3 runs to 15 residues. V was shortened by 0 bases and J by 4 bases, with 14 bases between the two germline ends. CDR3 coding DNA: TGTGCCAGCAGCGTAGAGGGTGATGGTATTTACGAGCAGTACTTC. Protein sequence: CASSVEGDGIYEQYF. The whole variable domain, remainder taken from reference TRBV9 and TRBJ2-7, is DSGVTQTPKHLITATGQRVTLRCSPRSGDLSVYWYQQSLDQGLQFLIQYYNGEERAKGNILERFSAQQFPDLHSELNLSSLELGDSALYFCASSVEGDGIYEQYFGPGTRLTVT.

This clone occurred once. The chain joins TRBV3-1 (or the pseudogene TRBV3-2) to TRBJ2-6; D unresolved. Germline V CDR1 and CDR2: LGHDT, YNNKEL (reference sequence). V gave up 1 base and J gave up 1 base, with 2 bases separating them. The CDR3 has 14 amino acids. CDR3 coding DNA: TGTGCCAGCAGCCAAGGATCTGGGGCCAACGTCCTGACTTTC. It is translated as CASSQGSGANVLTF.

The chain is built from TRBV6-1 and TRBJ1-2; D remains ambiguous. Germline V gene lookup returns CDR1 MNHNS and CDR2 SASEGT. The ends were cut back, 0 bases at V and 6 bases at J, with 8 bases in the middle. The CDR3 loop spans 13 amino acids. As DNA, the CDR3 is TGTGCCAGCAGTGAAGCAGAGCTCGATGGCTACACCTTC. Translating it yields CASSEAELDGYTF.

The table lists this clone with a few counts. The chain joins TRBV6-5 to TRBJ2-7; TRBD2 matches at 9 bases. This CDR3 contains 16 residues. Germline lookup yields CDR1 MNHEY and CDR2 SVGAGI. V shed 3 bases, J shed 3 bases, and the junction held 9 bases outside the gene matches. The CDR3 nucleotides read TGTGCCAGCAGTTATTCTGGGACTAGCAGCATCTACGAGCAGTACTTC. It is translated as CASSYSGTSSIYEQYF.

The chain recombines TRBV29-1 with TRBJ2-7; 7 bases match TRBD2. Trimming cost V 5 bases and J 5 bases; bases outside gene matches: 12. This CDR3 is 14 amino acids long. Germline V gene data show CDR1 as SQVTM and CDR2 as ANQGSEA. CDR3 amino acids: CSVSQRFRGDEQYF. For the CDR3, the DNA is TGCAGCGTTTCCCAACGGTTCCGGGGGGACGAGCAGTACTTC.

The gene calls are TRBV7-2 and TRBJ2-5, with a tentative D call TRBD2 (5 bases). The CDR3 is made up of 16 amino acids. The V gene's germline CDR1 is SGHTA and CDR2 FQGNSA. The V end was cut by 5 bases, the J end by 5 bases, with 21 bases between. The chain's CDR3 is CASSGSHWAGQETQYF. DNA for the CDR3: TGTGCCAGCAGCGGGAGTCATTGGGCCGGCCAGGAGACCCAGTACTTC.

The chain uses TRBV10-2 and TRBJ2-3; 8 bases are shared with TRBD2. The V and J ends lost 0 bases and 1 base, in that order; junction bases with no gene match: 3. This CDR3 has 16 residues. Germline V CDR1 and CDR2: WSHSY, SAAADI. This chain's CDR3 is CASSESATSGTDTQYF. The CDR3 DNA reads TGCGCCAGCAGTGAGTCCGCGACTAGCGGCACAGATACGCAGTATTTT.

J is TRBJ2-3 and V is TRBV11-3; weak D call: TRBD2 (6 bases). Germline CDR1 is SGHNT and CDR2 is YENEEA. V lost 6 bases, J lost 0 bases, and 13 bases lay in between. The CDR3 loop spans 15 amino acids. CDR3 residues: CASRKQGTSTDTQYF. The CDR3 bases are TGTGCCAGCAGGAAGCAAGGGACTAGCACAGATACGCAGTATTTT.

V and J are TRBV30 and TRBJ2-5; D might be TRBD2 (7 bases). Germline CDR1 is GTSNPN and CDR2 is SVGIG (reference sequence). V lost 7 bases and J lost 5, with 17 bases in between. The CDR3 sequence is 13 residues long. CDR3 protein: CASQRGAQETQYF. Here the CDR3 DNA reads TGTGCCTCCCAACGGGGGGCTCAGGAGACCCAGTACTTC.

This clone was observed a single time. V usage is TRBV7-6 and J usage is TRBJ2-2, with 9 bases aligning to TRBD1. From germline, CDR1 is SGHVS and CDR2 FNYEAQ. V trimming: 5 bases; J trimming: 7 bases; junction bases outside the gene matches: 8. CDR3 length: 15 amino acids. The CDR3 nucleotides are TGTGCCAGCAGCCCGACCGGGACAGGGAACGGGGAGCTGTTTTTT. The encoded protein is CASSPTGTGNGELFF.

Only one count was recorded for this clone. This chain connects TRBV15 to TRBJ2-7, with 10 bases that match TRBD1. The CDR3 totals 15 residues. V dropped 5 bases and J dropped 5; count of bases not matched to a gene: 9. Germline V gene sequence: CDR1 LNHNV, CDR2 YYDKDF (reference sequence). The CDR3 protein is CATSVGGTGVDEQYF. CDR3 in DNA: TGTGCCACCAGCGTAGGGGGGACAGGGGTTGACGAGCAGTACTTC.

V gene TRBV14 combines with J gene TRBJ1-3, with TRBD1 matching over 7 bases. The V and J ends lost 4 bases and 5 bases, in that order; junction bases with no gene match: 5. This CDR3 region has 14 residues. Germline CDR1 reads SGHDN; CDR2 reads FVKESK. As DNA, the CDR3 is TGTGCCAGCAGCCGGGACAGAGTTCGAAACACCATATATTTT. It codes for CASSRDRVRNTIYF.

The J gene is TRBJ1-1, the V gene TRBV7-2; 10 bases line up with TRBD1. J lost 2 bases, V lost 2 bases, and 11 bases had no gene match. Looked up from germline, CDR1 is SGHTA and CDR2 is FQGNSA. The CDR3 has 18 amino acids. The CDR3 DNA follows: TGTGCCAGCAGCTTACTTGCCTCGACAGGGGGCGGAAACACTGAAGCTTTCTTT. It codes for CASSLLASTGGGNTEAFF. Supplemented by reference TRBV7-2 and TRBJ1-1, the full variable domain reads GAGVSQSPSNKVTEKGKDVELRCDPISGHTALYWYRQSLGQGLEFLIYFQGNSAPDKSGLPSDRFSAERTGGSVSTLTIQRTQQEDSAVYLCASSLLASTGGGNTEAFFGQGTRLTVV.

The chain uses TRBV20-1 and TRBJ2-3; the match to TRBD2 covers 9 bases. This CDR3 region has 15 residues. Germline V gene lookup returns CDR1 DFQATT and CDR2 SNEGSKA (reference sequence). V lost 5 bases and J lost 4; bases outside the gene matches: 10. The CDR3 spells CSARDISGGADTQYF. The CDR3 DNA reads as TGCAGTGCTCGTGATATTAGCGGGGGAGCAGATACGCAGTATTTT.

This CDR3 reads CASTLTGIQETQYF. The CDR3 nucleotides are TGTGCCAGCACCCTGACAGGGATTCAAGAGACCCAGTACTTC. This rearrangement joins TRBV6-6 to TRBJ2-5, with 7 bases aligning to TRBD1. The ends lost 7 bases at V and 2 bases at J; junction bases unmatched: 7. The germline V gene encodes CDR1 MNHNY and CDR2 SVGAGI (reference sequence). The CDR3 is 14 residues long.

This clone was found a few times. The chain employs TRBV28 and TRBJ1-1, with D possibly TRBD1 on 6 matching bases. V gave up 4 bases and J gave up 0 bases, with 15 bases separating them. Germline V gives CDR1 MDHEN, CDR2 SYDVKM. The CDR3 spans 16 residues. The CDR3 is CASSSTRDNLNTEAFF. The DNA for the CDR3 is TGTGCCAGCAGTTCGACCCGGGACAATCTGAACACTGAAGCTTTCTTT.